Below, 26 T cell receptor beta chains from the same sample are listed, as sequenced in a study of cytomegalovirus exposure and HLA in healthy donors. Primers included in the PCR were 60 Vbeta and 13 Jbeta primers. Data came from immunoSEQ multiplex PCR; TCRdb stores just in-frame clones and leaves some out. Of roughly 56,000 clones listed, approximately 72% are singletons. The source material was PBMCs. The receptor set was obtained from a man aged 50-60 years in good health and CMV-seropositive.

J is TRBJ2-7 and V is TRBV6-5, with TRBD1 identical over 7 bases. V trimming: 5 bases; J trimming: 2 bases; junction bases outside the gene matches: 3. The CDR3 sequence is 13 residues long. Germline loops: CDR1 MNHEY, CDR2 SVGAGI. CDR3 DNA: TGTGCCAGCAGTCCTACAGGGGCCTACGAGCAGTACTTC. This encodes CASSPTGAYEQYF.

V gene TRBV10-2 combines with J gene TRBJ1-4; D gene unclear. Trimming shortened V by 6 bases and J by 8 bases, and 7 bases separated the two germline ends. CDR3 length equals 11 residues. Germline V lookup: CDR1 WSHSY, CDR2 SAAADI. CDR3 sequence: CASSEQEKLFF. The CDR3 nucleotides are TGCGCCAGCAGCGAACAGGAAAAACTGTTTTTT.

The chain's CDR3 is CASSPPRGGQPQHF. CDR3 coding DNA: TGTGCCAGCAGCCCCCCGAGGGGGGGTCAGCCCCAGCATTTT. This chain joins TRBV7-2 and TRBJ1-5; the D gene is possibly TRBD1 (6 bases). Between the trimmed V and J ends, which lost 5 bases and 6 bases, there was a span of 14 bases. The CDR3 spans 14 residues. CDR1 and CDR2 from the germline V gene are SGHTA and FQGNSA.

The chain has TRBV7-6 and TRBJ2-7, with 7 bases matching TRBD2. V dropped 1 base and J dropped 1; count of bases not matched to a gene: 4. The CDR3 length is 15 residues. Germline V gene lookup returns CDR1 SGHVS and CDR2 FNYEAQ. CDR3 amino acids: CASSLEAGLSYEQYF. CDR3 bases: TGTGCCAGCAGCTTAGAAGCGGGGCTTTCCTACGAGCAGTACTTC.

As concerns this clone: The junction shows a germline mismatch at one end, possibly a read error. This rearrangement joins TRBV6-5 to TRBJ1-2, with TRBD1 as a possible D gene (5 bases). Germline CDR1 is MNHEY and CDR2 is SVGAGI. This CDR3 region has 14 residues. The CDR3 is CASSYSNSGPGYNF. DNA for the CDR3: TGTGCCAGCAGTTACTCGAACTCAGGGCCCGGCTACAACTTT.

The chain combines TRBV18 with TRBJ2-7, with 8 bases aligning to TRBD2. J gave up 6 bases and V 2 bases, and 9 bases lay outside the gene matches. CDR3 length equals 15 residues. CDR1 is KGHSH, CDR2 LQKENI, per germline. Here the CDR3 DNA reads TGTGCCAGCTCACCAGGGCTGCGGGAGGTCAGCGAGCAGTACTTC. Protein: CASSPGLREVSEQYF. The entire variable domain, with the rest obtained from reference TRBV18 and TRBJ2-7, is as follows: NAGVMQNPRHLVRRRGQEARLRCSPMKGHSHVYWYRQLPEEGLKFMVYLQKENIIDESGMPKERFSAEFPKEGPSILRIQQVVRGDSAAYFCASSPGLREVSEQYFGPGTRLTVT.

As regards this clone: Other nucleotide sequences from this sample produce the same CDR3. The chain recombines TRBV6-4 with TRBJ2-3; 8 bases align to TRBD1. The length of the CDR3 is 15 residues. Germline V gene data show CDR1 as MRHNA and CDR2 as SNTAGT. The trim removed 2 bases at V and 5 bases at J, leaving 6 bases unmatched. The DNA of the CDR3 is TGTGCCAGCAGTGACACTGGACAGGGCGGAGATACGCAGTATTTT. This codes for CASSDTGQGGDTQYF.

The rearrangement links TRBV5-1 to TRBJ2-7; D uncertain. V dropped 6 bases and J dropped 2 bases, with 15 bases sitting between them. Germline CDR1 is SGHRS and CDR2 is YFSETQ. This CDR3 has 14 residues. The CDR3 loop reads CASTPTGGAYEQYF. The CDR3 nucleotides read TGCGCCAGCACCCCAACGGGTGGAGCCTACGAGCAGTACTTC.

The rearrangement links TRBV15 to TRBJ2-7; 10 bases are a match to TRBD2. CDR3 size: 17 residues. The junction had 10 bases not matched to a gene; V was cut back by 1 base and J by 4 bases. Germline V gene data show CDR1 as LNHNV and CDR2 as YYDKDF (reference sequence). The CDR3, as DNA: TGTGCCACCAGCAGAGCGTCTAGCGGGGGAAAGCGATACGAGCAGTACTTC. It codes for CATSRASSGGKRYEQYF.

This clone was picked up a small number of times. The gene calls are TRBV30 and TRBJ1-6; the match to TRBD1 covers 7 bases. J gave up 10 bases and V 1 base, and 4 bases lay outside the gene matches. The germline V gene has CDR1 GTSNPN and CDR2 SVGIG (reference sequence). The CDR3 length is 13 residues. The CDR3 sequence: CAWSEQGSSPLHF. CDR3 DNA sequence: TGTGCCTGGAGTGAACAGGGGAGCTCACCCCTCCACTTT.

The chain employs TRBV6-5 and TRBJ1-4; TRBD1 matches 9 bases. Germline values: CDR1 MNHEY, CDR2 SVGAGI. The V segment lost 0 bases and the J segment 7 bases; nucleotides outside the gene matches: 6. This CDR3 comprises 16 residues. CDR3 nucleotides: TGTGCCAGCAGTTACTCGGACAGGGGAGGCGGTGAAAAACTGTTTTTT. It specifies CASSYSDRGGGEKLFF.

V gene TRBV6-1 combines with J gene TRBJ2-3; 7 nucleotides agree with TRBD2. Per the germline V gene, CDR1 is MNHNS and CDR2 is SASEGT. The CDR3 covers 15 residues. J was trimmed by 1 base and V by 5 bases; bases with no gene match: 6. CDR3 amino acids: CASSLGGGGTDTQYF. DNA of the CDR3: TGTGCCAGCAGTTTGGGCGGGGGTGGCACAGATACGCAGTATTTT.

This chain connects TRBV19 to TRBJ2-1, with 11 positions matching TRBD2. CDR3 length: 14 residues. V shed 7 bases and J 4 bases; nucleotides not matched to a gene: 3. The germline V gene encodes CDR1 LNHDA and CDR2 SQIVND (reference sequence). The CDR3 spells CASMGLAEYNEQFF. CDR3 nucleotides: TGTGCCAGTATGGGACTAGCGGAGTACAATGAGCAGTTCTTC.

Only a few counts were recorded for this clone. The V call is TRBV30, the J call TRBJ1-2; a weak D match, TRBD1 (5 bases). V gave up 8 bases and J gave up 6 bases, with 13 bases separating them. CDR3 length: 11 amino acids. Germline V gene lookup returns CDR1 GTSNPN and CDR2 SVGIG (reference sequence). CDR3 in amino acids: CASGEGDGYTF. CDR3 DNA: TGTGCCAGTGGGGAAGGGGATGGCTACACCTTC.

The CDR3 nucleotides are TGTGCCAGCAGTGAGAGGGGGACAGGGGTCGTCTATGGCTACACCTTC. Amino acid sequence: CASSERGTGVVYGYTF. V usage is TRBV6-1 and J usage is TRBJ1-2; 10 positions agree with TRBD1. V lost 3 bases to trimming and J lost 4 bases; unmatched junction nucleotides: 8. This CDR3 is built from 16 residues. Germline assignment: CDR1 MNHNS and CDR2 SASEGT.

The rearrangement joins TRBV9 to TRBJ2-3, with TRBD2 matching 7 bases. The germline V gene encodes CDR1 SGDLS and CDR2 YYNGEE. The CDR3 sequence is 15 residues long. Trimming removed 4 bases from V and 6 bases from J; junction bases left unmatched: 11. Here the CDR3 reads CASSLGLDTGDTQYF. CDR3 coding DNA: TGTGCCAGCAGCCTAGGACTAGATACTGGGGATACGCAGTATTTT.

This chain joins TRBV6-5 and TRBJ2-2; maybe TRBD1 (5 bases). Germline assignment: CDR1 MNHEY and CDR2 SVGAGI. The CDR3 has 14 amino acids. Trimming removed 4 bases at V and 6 bases at J, with 12 bases between. The CDR3: CASSFTSGSGELFF. CDR3 coding DNA: TGTGCCAGCAGTTTTACTTCAGGGTCCGGGGAGCTGTTTTTT.

This clone has ten or more counts. CDR3 region: CAWSPRWASGGAWETQYF. DNA of the CDR3: TGTGCCTGGAGTCCACGGTGGGCTAGCGGGGGGGCCTGGGAGACCCAGTACTTC. The chain employs TRBV30 and TRBJ2-5; 12 bases line up with TRBD2. CDR1 is GTSNPN, CDR2 SVGIG, per germline (reference sequence). CDR3 length: 18 residues. V was pared by 2 bases and J by 5 bases, with 15 bases of the junction left unmatched.

The chain couples TRBV27 to TRBJ1-1; D not resolved. CDR3 length: 13 residues. CDR1 is MNHEY and CDR2 is SMNVEV in the germline V gene (reference sequence). Between the trimmed V and J ends, which lost 4 bases and 7 bases, there was a span of 13 bases. CDR3 in DNA: TGTGCCAGCAGTTCAGGTTCTATGGGTGAAGCTTTCTTT. This sequence encodes CASSSGSMGEAFF.

The chain recombines TRBV6-5 with TRBJ1-4; TRBD1 aligns across 7 bases. This CDR3 region has 15 residues. The germline V gene encodes CDR1 MNHEY and CDR2 SVGAGI. V lost 2 bases, J lost 4 bases, and 4 bases stayed unmatched. In DNA form, the CDR3 reads TGTGCCAGCAGTTACCTTGACAGGGTTAATGAAAAACTGTTTTTT. Translating it yields CASSYLDRVNEKLFF.

In this sample, this clone turned up a few times. As DNA, the CDR3 is TGTGCCAGCAGCGCCCGGACTAGCGGGCCGAACGAGCAGTACTTC. Translated: CASSARTSGPNEQYF. V is TRBV7-2 and J is TRBJ2-7, with 11 bases lining up with TRBD2. This CDR3 region has 15 residues. V lost 5 bases, J lost 5 bases, and 8 bases stayed unmatched. Germline values: CDR1 SGHTA, CDR2 FQGNSA.

This clone turned up a few times. The rearrangement joins TRBV18 to TRBJ2-7; 10 nucleotides agree with TRBD1. V dropped 2 bases and J dropped 5; count of bases not matched to a gene: 3. The germline CDR1 and CDR2 sequences are KGHSH and LQKENI. CDR3 size: 14 residues. CDR3 nucleotides: TGTGCCAGCTCACCAGGGACAGGGGAAGACGAGCAGTACTTC. Its protein is CASSPGTGEDEQYF. Filled out from reference TRBV18 and TRBJ2-7, the complete variable domain reads NAGVMQNPRHLVRRRGQEARLRCSPMKGHSHVYWYRQLPEEGLKFMVYLQKENIIDESGMPKERFSAEFPKEGPSILRIQQVVRGDSAAYFCASSPGTGEDEQYFGPGTRLTVT.

A note on this clone: This CDR3 fails to terminate in the conserved phenylalanine or tryptophan, so it likely reflects a read error. The chain couples TRBV25-1 to TRBJ1-2; 8 bases map to TRBD1. This CDR3 spans 14 amino acids. V shed 6 bases, J shed 8 bases, and the junction held 11 bases outside the gene matches. Germline V lookup: CDR1 MGHDK, CDR2 SYGVNS. CDR3 protein: CASRGTGGARGYTL. The CDR3 DNA reads TGTGCCAGCAGGGGAACAGGGGGGGCACGCGGCTACACCCTC.

This chain connects TRBV28 to TRBJ2-5; D call uncertain. Trimming removed 3 bases at V and 2 bases at J, with 10 bases between. CDR1 MDHEN and CDR2 SYDVKM come from the germline V gene. CDR3 length: 14 amino acids. The CDR3 DNA is TGTGCCAGCAGTTTGGGTGGGCAGCAAGAGACCCAGTACTTC. Its protein product is CASSLGGQQETQYF.

V is TRBV7-3 and J is TRBJ2-1, with no clear D. With 0 bases removed from V and 5 bases from J, the gap between germline ends came to 8 bases. The CDR3 totals 14 residues. Germline V gene lookup returns CDR1 SGHTA and CDR2 FQGTGA. The CDR3 DNA follows: TGTGCCAGCAGCTTAACGGCTCAAAACAATGAGCAGTTCTTC. Protein: CASSLTAQNNEQFF. The full variable domain, its missing parts supplied by reference TRBV7-3 and TRBJ2-1, is GAGVSQTPSNKVTEKGKYVELRCDPISGHTALYWYRQSLGQGPEFLIYFQGTGAADDSGLPNDRFFAVRPEGSVSTLKIQRTERGDSAVYLCASSLTAQNNEQFFGPGTRLTVL.

The rearrangement joins TRBV5-1 to TRBJ2-3, with D possibly being TRBD2 (5 bases). CDR1 and CDR2 from the germline V gene are SGHRS and YFSETQ. The V gene lost 4 bases and the J gene lost 4 bases, with 22 bases spanning the gap. This CDR3 is built from 17 residues. CDR3 loop: CASSRLQRLFVSDTQYF. CDR3 DNA: TGCGCCAGCAGCCGACTACAGCGATTATTTGTTTCAGATACGCAGTATTTT.